This T cell receptor (beta chain) derives from a study of T-cell memory formation after mild COVID-19. Findings and limits, study-wide: Contracting clones, day 15 to 85, had balanced CD4/CD8, and later expanders favored CD4+. Cross-reactive memory appears to have joined, as suggested by some responding clones showing up in pre-infection memory.

The germline V gene encodes CDR1 SGHKS and CDR2 YYEKEE (reference sequence). V was shortened by 4 bases and J by 13 bases, with 14 bases between the two germline ends. There are 11 residues in the CDR3. TCRdb reprocessed the 5' RACE reads via MiXCR and lists one record per CDR3 protein. The sample includes fewer than 300,000 distinct CDR3 sequences, under 20% of them seen just once. Notes on this clonotype: Its antigen is not identified.

The J gene is TRBJ1-2, the V gene TRBV5-5, with D possibly matching TRBD1 (6 bases). The sequenced sample consisted of PBMCs or a T cell subset sorted from them (not recorded which). The source is a man in his late teens or twenties who had mild COVID-19 (a few samples of this study predate the infection). Cell type and time point are not known. As DNA, the CDR3 is TGTGCCAGCAGCCAAGGACAGCGGTTCACCTTC. Translation gives CASSQGQRFTF.